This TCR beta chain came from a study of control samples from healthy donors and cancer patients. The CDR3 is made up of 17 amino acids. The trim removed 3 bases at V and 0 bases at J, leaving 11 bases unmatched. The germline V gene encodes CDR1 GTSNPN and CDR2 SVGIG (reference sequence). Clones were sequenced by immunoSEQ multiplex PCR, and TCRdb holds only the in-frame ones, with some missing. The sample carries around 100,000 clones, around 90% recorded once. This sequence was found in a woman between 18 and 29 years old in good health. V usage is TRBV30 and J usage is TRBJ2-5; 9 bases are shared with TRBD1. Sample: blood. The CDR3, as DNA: TGTGCCTGGAGCCCAAACCTACAGGGGGCGAACCAAGAGACCCAGTACTTC. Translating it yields CAWSPNLQGANQETQYF.